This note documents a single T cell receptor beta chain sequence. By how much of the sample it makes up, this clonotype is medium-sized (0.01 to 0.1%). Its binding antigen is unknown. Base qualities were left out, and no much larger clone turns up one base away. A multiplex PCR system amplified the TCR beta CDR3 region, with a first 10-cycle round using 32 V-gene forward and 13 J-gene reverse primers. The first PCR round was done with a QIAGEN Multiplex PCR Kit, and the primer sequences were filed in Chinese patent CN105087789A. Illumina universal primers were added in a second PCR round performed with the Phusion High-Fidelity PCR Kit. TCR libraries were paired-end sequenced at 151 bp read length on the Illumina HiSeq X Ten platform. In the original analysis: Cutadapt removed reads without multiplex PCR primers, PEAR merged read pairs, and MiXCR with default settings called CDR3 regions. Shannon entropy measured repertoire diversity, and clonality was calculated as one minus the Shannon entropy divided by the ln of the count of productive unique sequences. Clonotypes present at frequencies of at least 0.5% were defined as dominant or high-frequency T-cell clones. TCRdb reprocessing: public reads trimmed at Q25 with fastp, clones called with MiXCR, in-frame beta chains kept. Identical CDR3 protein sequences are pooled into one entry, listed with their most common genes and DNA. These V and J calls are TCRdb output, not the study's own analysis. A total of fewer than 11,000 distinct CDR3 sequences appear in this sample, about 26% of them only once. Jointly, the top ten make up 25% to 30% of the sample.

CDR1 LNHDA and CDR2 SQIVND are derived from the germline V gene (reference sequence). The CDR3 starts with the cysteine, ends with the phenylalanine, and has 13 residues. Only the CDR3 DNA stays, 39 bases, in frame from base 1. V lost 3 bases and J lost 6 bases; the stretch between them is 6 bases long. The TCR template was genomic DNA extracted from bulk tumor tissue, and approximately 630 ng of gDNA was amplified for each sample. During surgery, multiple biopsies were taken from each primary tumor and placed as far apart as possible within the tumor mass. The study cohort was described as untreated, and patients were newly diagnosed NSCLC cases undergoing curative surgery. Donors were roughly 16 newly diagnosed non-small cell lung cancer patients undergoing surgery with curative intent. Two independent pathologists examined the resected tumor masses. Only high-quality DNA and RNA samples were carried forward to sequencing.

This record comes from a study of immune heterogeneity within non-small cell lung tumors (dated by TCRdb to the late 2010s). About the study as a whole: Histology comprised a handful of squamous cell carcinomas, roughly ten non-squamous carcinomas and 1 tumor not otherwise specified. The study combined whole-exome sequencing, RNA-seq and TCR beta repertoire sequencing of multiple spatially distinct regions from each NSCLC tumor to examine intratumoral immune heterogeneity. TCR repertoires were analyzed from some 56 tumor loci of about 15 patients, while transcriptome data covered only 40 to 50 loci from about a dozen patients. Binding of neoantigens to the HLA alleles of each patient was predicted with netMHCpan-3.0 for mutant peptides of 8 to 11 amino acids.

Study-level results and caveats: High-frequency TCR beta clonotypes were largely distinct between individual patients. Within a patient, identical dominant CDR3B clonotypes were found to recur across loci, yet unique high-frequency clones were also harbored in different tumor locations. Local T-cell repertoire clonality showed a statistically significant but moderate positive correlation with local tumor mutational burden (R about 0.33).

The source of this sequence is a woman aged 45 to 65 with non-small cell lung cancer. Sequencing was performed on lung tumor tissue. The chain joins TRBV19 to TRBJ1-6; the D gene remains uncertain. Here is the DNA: TGTGCCAGTAGTATCATCGGTAATTCACCCCTCCACTTT. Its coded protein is CASSIIGNSPLHF.